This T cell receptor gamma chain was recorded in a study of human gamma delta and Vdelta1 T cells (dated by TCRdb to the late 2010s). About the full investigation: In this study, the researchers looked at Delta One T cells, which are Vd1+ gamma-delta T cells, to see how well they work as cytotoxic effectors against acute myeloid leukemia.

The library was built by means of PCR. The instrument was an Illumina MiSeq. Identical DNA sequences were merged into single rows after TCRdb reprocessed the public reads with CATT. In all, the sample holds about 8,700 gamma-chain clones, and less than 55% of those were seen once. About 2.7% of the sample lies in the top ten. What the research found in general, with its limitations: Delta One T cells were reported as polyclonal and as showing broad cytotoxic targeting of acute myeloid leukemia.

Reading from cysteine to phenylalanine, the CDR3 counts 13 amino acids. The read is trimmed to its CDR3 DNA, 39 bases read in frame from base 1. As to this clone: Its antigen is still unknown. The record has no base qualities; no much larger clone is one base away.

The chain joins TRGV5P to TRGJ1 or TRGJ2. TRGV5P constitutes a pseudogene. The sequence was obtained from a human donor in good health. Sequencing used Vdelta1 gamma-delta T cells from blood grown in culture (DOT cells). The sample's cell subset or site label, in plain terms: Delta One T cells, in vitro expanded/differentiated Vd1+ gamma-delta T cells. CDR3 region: CATWGTRYYKKLF. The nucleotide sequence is TGTGCCACCTGGGGAACTCGTTATTATAAGAAACTCTTT.